One T cell receptor beta chain is described in this entry. Its binding antigen is unknown. No per-base quality is available; no much larger clone lies one base away. As controls, around 10 placentae without villitis were matched to the villitis of unknown etiology cases by gestational age at delivery. After delivery, placentae were collected and subjected to gross and histological evaluation prior to the selection of archival tissue. Five 10-micron scrolls were cut from each FFPE block, and DNA was then isolated using the AllPrep DNA/RNA FFPE Tissue kit. NanoDrop was used to check DNA concentration and purity, while a Bioanalyzer was used to assess RNA quality. This sample is part of a study of T cells in placental villitis. In terms of the full investigation: Two of the control placentae were from preterm deliveries, but examination found no significant pathology in either one. The study compared placental TCR-beta repertoires across villitis of unknown etiology, gestational-age-matched unaffected controls, and infectious villitis to test an allograft-versus-infection hypothesis. Broader findings and caveats from the paper: Clonality was higher in villitis of unknown etiology placentae than in controls (median around 0.06 versus 0.006, p=0.0025), which points to clonal expansion. Paraffin blocks contained small amounts of decidua, so some captured T cells, especially in controls, may have been decidual rather than villous infiltrates. Higher CMV-specific clone frequencies were found in infectious CMV cases than in villitis of unknown etiology (0.011 vs 0.001), and no difference in CMV-specific clone frequencies was seen between villitis of unknown etiology and controls. Bulk tissue sequencing could not distinguish helper, regulatory or cytotoxic T cells, nor maternal versus fetal T cells, and excluded gamma-delta receptors.

The germline V and J ends show losses of 4 bases and 4 bases respectively, and no gene match explains 7 bases of the junction. As encoded in the germline V gene, CDR1 is SGDLS while CDR2 is YYNGEE. The CDR3 contains 15 residues, cysteine and phenylalanine counted. Kept here is only the CDR3 DNA, which spans 45 bases and is read in frame from base 1. The immunoSEQ v4 bias-controlled multiplex PCR assay, performed blinded to group allocation, was used to amplify TCR-beta CDR3 regions from genomic DNA. To estimate the quantities of nucleated cells and T cells in each sample, reference gene primers were included together with the TCR-beta primers. Sequencing of the libraries was performed on an Illumina MiSeq with a 100-cycle paired-end protocol. The authors processed their data as follows. In the immunoSEQ Analyzer software, diversity and richness were calculated, with richness measured by iChao1 and clonality based on Pielou evenness and Shannon diversity on a 0-1 scale where a higher value means less diversity. CDR3 amino acid sequences together with V/J genes were queried against VDJdb for CMV, EBV and influenza A specificities, with confidence 3 and substitution 2 applied. The Morisita-Horn index was used to assess how much TCR-beta amino acid clonotypes overlapped between the villitis of unknown etiology, infectious villitis and control repertoires. The clones in this table, taken by TCRdb from immuneACCESS, are in-frame only. Not every clone is retained; where verified, under half of the shortfall comes from an unresolved V gene, and the cause of the rest is unknown. V, J and clone size derive from that table, while D and trimming were established from the DNA sequence. The sample table shows some 760 clones, and roughly nine tenths are seen once. The ten largest make up 10% to 12% of the sample.

This TCR was recovered from a human donor in good health; the placental T cells may come from both mother and fetus. The chain couples TRBV9 to TRBJ2-2; 7 junctional bases match TRBD1. Sample: placental tissue containing maternal and fetal cells. The DNA sequence is given as TGTGCCAGCAGCTTGACAGGGTGGGCCACCGGGGAGCTGTTTTTT. Its translation reads: CASSLTGWATGELFF.